The 3 T cell receptor beta chains presented below share a single source sample, sequenced in a study of blood T cell repertoires in COVID-19. Data came from immunoSEQ multiplex PCR; TCRdb stores just in-frame clones and leaves some out. The sample holds about 240,000 clones, roughly 83% seen once. The sequenced sample was peripheral blood. The receptors derive from a woman of 80 years or more with acute or convalescent COVID-19.

This clone has only one observation. V gene TRBV10-3 combines with J gene TRBJ2-7; a possible D gene is TRBD1 (6 bases). The CDR3 is 14 amino acids. The V gene lost 6 bases and the J gene lost 2 bases, with 14 bases spanning the gap. Per the germline V gene, CDR1 is ENHRY and CDR2 is SYGVKD. CDR3 DNA: TGTGCCATCAGGCGAGGGCCAGGGGCCTACGAGCAGTACTTC. It specifies CAIRRGPGAYEQYF.

The chain has TRBV18 and TRBJ1-1; 7 nucleotides match TRBD1. This CDR3 comprises 14 residues. Per germline, CDR1 KGHSH and CDR2 LQKENI. J gave up 4 bases and V 6 bases, and 8 bases lay outside the gene matches. The CDR3 DNA follows: TGTGCCAGCTCGCCAAGGACAGGACCCACTGAAGCTTTCTTT. Protein product: CASSPRTGPTEAFF.

The gene calls are TRBV2 and TRBJ1-2; 8 bases agree with TRBD1. This CDR3 spans 14 amino acids. With 5 bases clipped from V and 0 bases from J, the junction kept 2 bases outside the gene matches. Germline V gene sequence: CDR1 SNHLY, CDR2 FYNNEI. CDR3 sequence (DNA): TGTGCCAGCAGTAGGACAGGGTCTAACTATGGCTACACCTTC. Residues: CASSRTGSNYGYTF.